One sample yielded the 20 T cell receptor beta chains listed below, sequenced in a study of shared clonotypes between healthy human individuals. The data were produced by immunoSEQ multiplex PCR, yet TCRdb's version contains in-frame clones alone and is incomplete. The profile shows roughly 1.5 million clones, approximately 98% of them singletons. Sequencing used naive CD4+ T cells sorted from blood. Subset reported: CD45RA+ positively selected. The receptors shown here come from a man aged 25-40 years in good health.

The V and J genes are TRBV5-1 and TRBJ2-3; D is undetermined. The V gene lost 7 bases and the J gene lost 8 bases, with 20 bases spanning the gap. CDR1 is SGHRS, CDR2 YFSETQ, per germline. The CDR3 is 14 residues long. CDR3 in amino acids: CASGALMGGGTQYF. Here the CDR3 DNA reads TGCGCCAGCGGAGCCCTGATGGGCGGCGGTACGCAGTATTTT. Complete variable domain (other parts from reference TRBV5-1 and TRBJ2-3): KAGVTQTPRYLIKTRGQQVTLSCSPISGHRSVSWYQQTPGQGLQFLFEYFSETQRNKGNFPGRFSGRQFSNSRSEMNVSTLELGDSALYLCASGALMGGGTQYFGPGTRLTVL.

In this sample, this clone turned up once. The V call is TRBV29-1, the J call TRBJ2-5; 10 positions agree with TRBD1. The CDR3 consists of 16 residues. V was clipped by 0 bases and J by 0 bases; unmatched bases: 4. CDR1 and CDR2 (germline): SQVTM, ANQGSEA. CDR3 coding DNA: TGCAGCGTTGAAGATTGGGGGACAGGGGACCAAGAGACCCAGTACTTC. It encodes CSVEDWGTGDQETQYF.

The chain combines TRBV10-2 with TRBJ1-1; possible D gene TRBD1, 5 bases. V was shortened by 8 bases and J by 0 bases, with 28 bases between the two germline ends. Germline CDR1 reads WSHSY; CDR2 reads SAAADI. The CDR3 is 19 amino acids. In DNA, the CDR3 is TGCGCCAGCGGGCCTTTCGGCCCCCGGGACCCACTCATGAACACTGAAGCTTTCTTT. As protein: CASGPFGPRDPLMNTEAFF.

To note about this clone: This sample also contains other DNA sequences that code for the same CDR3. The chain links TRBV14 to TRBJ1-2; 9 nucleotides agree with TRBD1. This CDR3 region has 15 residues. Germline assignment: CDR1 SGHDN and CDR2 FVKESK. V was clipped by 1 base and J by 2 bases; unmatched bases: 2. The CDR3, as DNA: TGTGCCAGCAGCCAAGCTGGGACAGGGAACTATGGCTACACCTTC. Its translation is CASSQAGTGNYGYTF.

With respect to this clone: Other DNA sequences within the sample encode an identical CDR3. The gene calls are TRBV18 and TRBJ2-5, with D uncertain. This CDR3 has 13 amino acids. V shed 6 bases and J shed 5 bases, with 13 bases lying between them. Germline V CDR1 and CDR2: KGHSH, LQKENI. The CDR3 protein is CASSRAERETQYF. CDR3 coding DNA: TGTGCCAGCTCCCGTGCGGAAAGGGAGACCCAGTACTTC.

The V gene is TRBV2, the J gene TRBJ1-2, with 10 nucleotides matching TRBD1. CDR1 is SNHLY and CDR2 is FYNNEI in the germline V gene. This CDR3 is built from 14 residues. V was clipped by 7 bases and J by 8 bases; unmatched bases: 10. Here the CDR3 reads CASIRDRGVGGYTF. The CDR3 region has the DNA TGTGCCAGCATTAGGGACAGGGGAGTTGGAGGCTACACCTTC.

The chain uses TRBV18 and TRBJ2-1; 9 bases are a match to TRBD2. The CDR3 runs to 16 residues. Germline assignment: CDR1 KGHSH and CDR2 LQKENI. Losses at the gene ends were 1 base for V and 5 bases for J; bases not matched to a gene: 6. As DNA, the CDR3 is TGTGCCAGCTCACCACTCCCTAGCGGGACTCACAATGAGCAGTTCTTC. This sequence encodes CASSPLPSGTHNEQFF. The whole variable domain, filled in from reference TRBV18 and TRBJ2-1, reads NAGVMQNPRHLVRRRGQEARLRCSPMKGHSHVYWYRQLPEEGLKFMVYLQKENIIDESGMPKERFSAEFPKEGPSILRIQQVVRGDSAAYFCASSPLPSGTHNEQFFGPGTRLTVL.

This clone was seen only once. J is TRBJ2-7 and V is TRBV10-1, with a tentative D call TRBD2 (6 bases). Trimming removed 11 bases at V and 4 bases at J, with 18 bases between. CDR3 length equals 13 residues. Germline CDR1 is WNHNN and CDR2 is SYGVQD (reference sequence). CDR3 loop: CAGKGLAFYEQYF. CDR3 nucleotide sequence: TGCGCCGGCAAGGGACTGGCCTTTTACGAGCAGTACTTC.

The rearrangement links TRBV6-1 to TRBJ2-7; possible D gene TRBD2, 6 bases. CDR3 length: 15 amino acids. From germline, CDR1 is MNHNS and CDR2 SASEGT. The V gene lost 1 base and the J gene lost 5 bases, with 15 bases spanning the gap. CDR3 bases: TGTGCCAGCAGTGAAGGCGGGACGGCACGGCACGAGCAGTACTTC. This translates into CASSEGGTARHEQYF.

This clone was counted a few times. The CDR3 here is CACSGTVSNQPQHF. The CDR3 region has the DNA TGTGCCTGCTCCGGGACCGTTAGCAATCAGCCCCAGCATTTT. The gene calls are TRBV2 and TRBJ1-5; possibly TRBD1 for D (5 bases). Germline V gene lookup returns CDR1 SNHLY and CDR2 FYNNEI. Trimming pared 11 bases from V and 0 bases from J, leaving 14 bases between. The CDR3 spans 14 residues.

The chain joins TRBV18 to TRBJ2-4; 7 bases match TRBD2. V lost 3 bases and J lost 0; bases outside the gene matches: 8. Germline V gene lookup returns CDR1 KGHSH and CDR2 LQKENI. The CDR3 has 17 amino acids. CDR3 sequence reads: CASSPGASGLAKNIQYF. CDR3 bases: TGTGCCAGCTCACCTGGGGCTAGCGGACTAGCCAAAAACATTCAGTACTTC. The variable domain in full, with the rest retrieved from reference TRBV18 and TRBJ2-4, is NAGVMQNPRHLVRRRGQEARLRCSPMKGHSHVYWYRQLPEEGLKFMVYLQKENIIDESGMPKERFSAEFPKEGPSILRIQQVVRGDSAAYFCASSPGASGLAKNIQYFGAGTRLSVL.

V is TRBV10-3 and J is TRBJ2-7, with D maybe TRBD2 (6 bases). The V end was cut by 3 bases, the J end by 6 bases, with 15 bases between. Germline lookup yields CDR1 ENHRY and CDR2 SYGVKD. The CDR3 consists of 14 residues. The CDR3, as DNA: TGTGCCATCAGTGATGGGACTGGGGGACGCGAGCAGTACTTC. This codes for CAISDGTGGREQYF.

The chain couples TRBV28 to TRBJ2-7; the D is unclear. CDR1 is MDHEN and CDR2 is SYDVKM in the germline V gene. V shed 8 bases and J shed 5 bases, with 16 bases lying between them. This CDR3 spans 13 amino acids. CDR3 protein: CASPGPGSDEQYF. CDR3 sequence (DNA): TGTGCCAGCCCTGGGCCAGGTTCCGACGAGCAGTACTTC.

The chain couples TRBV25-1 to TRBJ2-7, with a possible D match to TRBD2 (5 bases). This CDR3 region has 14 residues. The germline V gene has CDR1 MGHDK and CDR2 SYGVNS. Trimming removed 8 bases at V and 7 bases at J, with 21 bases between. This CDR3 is CASAGPGPTGEQYF. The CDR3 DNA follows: TGTGCCAGCGCAGGACCGGGTCCGACGGGGGAGCAGTACTTC.

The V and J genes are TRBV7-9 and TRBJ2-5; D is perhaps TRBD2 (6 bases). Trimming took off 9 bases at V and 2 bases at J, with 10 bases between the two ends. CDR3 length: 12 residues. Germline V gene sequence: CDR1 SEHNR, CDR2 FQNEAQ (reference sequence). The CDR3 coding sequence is TGTGCCAGGGAGGGAGTACAAGAGACCCAGTACTTC. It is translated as CAREGVQETQYF.

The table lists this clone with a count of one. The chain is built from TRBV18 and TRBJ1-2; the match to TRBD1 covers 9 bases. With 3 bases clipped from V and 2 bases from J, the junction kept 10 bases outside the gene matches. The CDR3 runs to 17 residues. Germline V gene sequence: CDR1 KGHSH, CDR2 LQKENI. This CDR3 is CASSPSRDREVNYGYTF. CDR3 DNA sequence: TGTGCCAGCTCACCTAGCAGGGACAGGGAAGTGAACTATGGCTACACCTTC. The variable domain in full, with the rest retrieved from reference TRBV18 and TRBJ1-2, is NAGVMQNPRHLVRRRGQEARLRCSPMKGHSHVYWYRQLPEEGLKFMVYLQKENIIDESGMPKERFSAEFPKEGPSILRIQQVVRGDSAAYFCASSPSRDREVNYGYTFGSGTRLTVV.

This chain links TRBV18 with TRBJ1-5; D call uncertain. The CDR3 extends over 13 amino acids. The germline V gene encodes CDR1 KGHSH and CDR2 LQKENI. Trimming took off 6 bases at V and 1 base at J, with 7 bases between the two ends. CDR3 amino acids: CASSGVSNQPQHF. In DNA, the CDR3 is TGTGCCAGCTCCGGTGTCAGCAATCAGCCCCAGCATTTT.

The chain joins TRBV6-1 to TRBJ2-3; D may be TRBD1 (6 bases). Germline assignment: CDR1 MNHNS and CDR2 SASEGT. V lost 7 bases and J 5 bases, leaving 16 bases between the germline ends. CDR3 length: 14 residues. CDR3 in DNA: TGTGCCAGCACGGGTTTGACAGGAATAGATACGCAGTATTTT. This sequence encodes CASTGLTGIDTQYF.

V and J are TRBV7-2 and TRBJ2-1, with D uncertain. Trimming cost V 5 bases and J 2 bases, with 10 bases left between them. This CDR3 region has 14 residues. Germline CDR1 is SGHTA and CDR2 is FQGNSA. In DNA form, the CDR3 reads TGTGCCAGCAGCCCCCGGGCGGCCTACAATGAGCAGTTCTTC. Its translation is CASSPRAAYNEQFF.

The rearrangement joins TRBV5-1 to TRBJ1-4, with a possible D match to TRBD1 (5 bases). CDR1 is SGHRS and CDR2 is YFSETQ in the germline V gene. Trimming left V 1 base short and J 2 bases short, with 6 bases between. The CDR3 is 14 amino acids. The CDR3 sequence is CASSLWGTNEKLFF. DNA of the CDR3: TGCGCCAGCAGCTTGTGGGGCACTAATGAAAAACTGTTTTTT.